This T cell receptor beta chain stems from a study of T cell responses to AZD1222 COVID-19 vaccine. Sequencing was performed with immunoSEQ multiplex PCR; in TCRdb, only in-frame clones are kept and a portion is missing. The sample has some 120,000 clones, about 90% seen once. Germline CDR1 and CDR2: LNHDA and SQIVND (reference sequence). V shed 4 bases and J shed 2 bases, with 10 bases lying between them. The CDR3 is made up of 14 amino acids. The table lists this clone with a count of one. The antigen is unknown. General study findings and limits: Repertoires were collected only later (after the peak T cell response had occurred). The reported proportion of spike-specific TCRs targeting unmutated variant regions was nearly half. Just a handful of people given AZD1222 tested seropositive at baseline. Donors in the cohort were predominantly white British and more often female, and clonal diversity was possibly underestimated.

The sequence came from an adult in good health. The V gene is TRBV19, the J gene TRBJ2-3, with a weak D call TRBD2 (6 bases). The sequences come from peripheral blood, collected on day 0 of MenACWY control vaccination. The CDR3 DNA follows: TGTGCCAGTAGTACGGGAGCCGCCACAGATACGCAGTATTTT. Amino acid sequence: CASSTGAATDTQYF.